The 13 T cell receptor beta chains given below trace back to one sample, sequenced in a study. Adaptor-ligated barcode primers were used to amplify TRBV12-4/TRBJ1-2 clonotypes. TCRdb re-analysed the multiplex PCR reads in MiXCR, keeping a single row per CDR3 protein. The data show 1,500 to 2,500 distinct CDR3 sequences, over 1% seen once. Material for sequencing was naive CD4+ T cells sorted from blood. The subset is: naive CD4+ T cells, CD4+CD45RA+CD25-. The receptors were gathered from a female donor with breast cancer.

This clonotype is large. The chain recombines TRBV12-3 or TRBV12-4 with TRBJ1-2; D gene unclear. V was shortened by 5 bases and J by 6 bases, with 10 bases between the two germline ends. CDR3 length equals 12 residues. CDR3 in amino acids: CASSPRVHGYTF. DNA for the CDR3: TGTGCCAGCAGTCCCCGCGTCCATGGCTACACCTTC.

This chain connects TRBV12-3 or TRBV12-4 to TRBJ1-2, with a tentative D call TRBD1 (5 bases). Between the trimmed V and J ends, which lost 5 bases and 8 bases, there was a span of 15 bases. CDR3 size: 13 residues. DNA for the CDR3: TGTGCCAGCAGTCTGACCTCCCAGGGAGGCTACACCTTC. It specifies CASSLTSQGGYTF.

This clonotype was seen ten or more times. The chain recombines TRBV12-3 or TRBV12-4 with TRBJ1-2; D unclear. Trimming cost V 6 bases and J 4 bases, with 12 bases left between them. This CDR3 has 13 residues. In DNA form, the CDR3 reads TGTGCCAGCAGCGTACCTACCAGCTATGGCTACACCTTC. It yields the protein CASSVPTSYGYTF.

By sample share, this clonotype is large (0.1 to 1%). The rearrangement links TRBV12-3 or TRBV12-4 to TRBJ1-2, with 8 bases aligning to TRBD1. The CDR3 covers 14 residues. The ends lost 6 bases at V and 11 bases at J; junction bases unmatched: 14. CDR3: CASRPNGQGVSYTF. CDR3 nucleotides: TGTGCCAGCAGACCAAACGGACAGGGCGTCTCGTACACCTTC.

This clonotype is deemed medium-sized. The rearrangement links TRBV12-3 or TRBV12-4 to TRBJ1-2; D gene ambiguous. The CDR3 spans 13 residues. Trimming removed 6 bases from V and 3 bases from J, with 11 bases in between. The CDR3 DNA reads TGTGCCAGCAGCCTGGACGGACACTATGGCTACACCTTC. Translation gives CASSLDGHYGYTF.

This clonotype is medium-sized. The chain joins TRBV12-3 or TRBV12-4 to TRBJ1-2; a weak D match, TRBD1 (6 bases). V was pared by 5 bases and J by 3 bases, with 10 bases between. This CDR3 spans 13 amino acids. Here the CDR3 reads CASSAQGHYGYTF. The CDR3 DNA is TGTGCCAGCAGTGCACAGGGCCACTATGGCTACACCTTC.

By share of the sample, this clonotype is medium-sized. The gene calls are TRBV12-3 or TRBV12-4 and TRBJ1-2, with 7 bases aligning to TRBD1. After removal of 6 bases from V and 4 bases from J, the junction contained 5 bases not matched to a gene. CDR3 size: 13 residues. CDR3 nucleotide sequence: TGTGCCAGCAGACCCGGGACAGCCTATGGCTACACCTTC. Protein: CASRPGTAYGYTF.

This clonotype rates as medium-sized. The J gene is TRBJ1-2, the V gene TRBV12-3 or TRBV12-4, with D possibly matching TRBD1 (5 bases). The CDR3 totals 13 residues. Trimming pared 2 bases from V and 3 bases from J, leaving 7 bases between. CDR3 coding DNA: TGTGCCAGCAGTTTACAGGGAGACTATGGCTACACCTTC. This translates into CASSLQGDYGYTF.

By sample fraction, this clonotype is medium-sized. The J gene is TRBJ1-2, the V gene TRBV12-3 or TRBV12-4; no firm D call. The CDR3 sequence is 13 residues long. The V end was cut by 4 bases, the J end by 3 bases, with 9 bases between. In nucleotides, the CDR3 is TGTGCCAGCAGTTCCAGCACATACTATGGCTACACCTTC. Translating it yields CASSSSTYYGYTF.

This clonotype was seen at least ten times. J is TRBJ1-2 and V is TRBV12-3 or TRBV12-4, with 7 bases that match TRBD1. The CDR3 length is 14 residues. After removal of 5 bases from V and 0 bases from J, the junction contained 3 bases not matched to a gene. As DNA, the CDR3 is TGTGCCAGCAGTAGGACAGGAACTAACTATGGCTACACCTTC. It translates to CASSRTGTNYGYTF.

This clonotype is labeled as medium-sized. V gene TRBV12-3 or TRBV12-4 combines with J gene TRBJ1-2, with D hard to call. The CDR3 length is 11 residues. Trimming stripped 6 bases from V and 2 bases from J, with 4 bases between. This CDR3 is CASRKNYGYTF. CDR3 sequence (DNA): TGTGCCAGCAGAAAGAACTATGGCTACACCTTC.

This clonotype was observed a handful of times. The chain is built from TRBV12-3 or TRBV12-4 and TRBJ1-2; D gene ambiguous. With 1 base removed from V and 8 bases from J, the gap between germline ends came to 11 bases. The CDR3 consists of 13 residues. CDR3 sequence reads: CASSLDVPFGYTF. DNA for the CDR3: TGTGCCAGCAGTTTAGACGTGCCGTTCGGCTACACCTTC.

This clonotype counts as medium-sized (0.01 to 0.1%). The rearrangement uses TRBV12-3 or TRBV12-4 and TRBJ1-2; possibly TRBD1 for D (5 bases). The CDR3 is 13 residues long. V was shortened by 6 bases and J by 1 base, with 9 bases between the two germline ends. For the CDR3, the DNA is TGTGCCAGCAGAAAACAGGTTAACTATGGCTACACCTTC. Translated, it gives CASRKQVNYGYTF.